This passage covers 19 T cell receptor beta chains from one sample sequenced in a study of blood T cell repertoires in COVID-19. This table comes from immunoSEQ multiplex PCR, and its TCRdb copy is limited to in-frame clones, with some not included. The table has over 70,000 clones, 78% seen once. The sample comprised peripheral blood. These TCRs come from a man in his 70s with COVID-19, enrolled during active disease.

The chain couples TRBV2 to TRBJ1-6; TRBD1 matches at 9 bases. V shed 6 bases and J 10 bases; nucleotides not matched to a gene: 10. Germline loops: CDR1 SNHLY, CDR2 FYNNEI. The CDR3 is 15 residues long. CDR3 DNA: TGTGCCAGCAGGAGGGACAGGGTGTCTCAATCACCCCTCCACTTT. Residues: CASRRDRVSQSPLHF.

V and J are TRBV11-2 and TRBJ1-6; 9 nucleotides align to TRBD1. V shed 5 bases and J 13 bases; nucleotides not matched to a gene: 9. The CDR3 contains 14 residues. Germline CDR1 is SGHAT and CDR2 is FQNNGV. This CDR3 reads CASSLGQGPYPLHF. In DNA, the CDR3 is TGTGCCAGCAGCCTGGGACAGGGCCCTTACCCCCTCCACTTT.

A note on this clone: One end of the junction varies from germline; a read error may be responsible. The V call is TRBV7-7, the J call TRBJ1-4; the D is unclear. This CDR3 is built from 13 residues. CDR1 SSHAT and CDR2 FNYEAQ come from the germline V gene (reference sequence). CDR3 protein: CASSPHEGEKLFF. The CDR3 DNA is TGTGCTAGCAGCCCCCATGAGGGTGAAAAACTGTTTTTT.

This clone has more than one count but fewer than ten. Written as DNA, the CDR3 is TGTGCCAGCGGGCTCGTAGCGGGAGGCTCCAATGAGCAGTTCTTC. As protein: CASGLVAGGSNEQFF. The rearrangement links TRBV7-2 to TRBJ2-1; 10 nucleotides line up with TRBD2. The CDR3 is 15 amino acids. Germline V gives CDR1 SGHTA, CDR2 FQGNSA. J gave up 6 bases and V 8 bases, and 10 bases lay outside the gene matches.

The chain combines TRBV2 with TRBJ1-2; TRBD1 is a possible D gene (6 bases). The CDR3 is made up of 14 amino acids. The V and J ends lost 6 bases and 0 bases respectively, with 11 bases between them. Per germline, CDR1 SNHLY and CDR2 FYNNEI. The CDR3 region has the DNA TGTGCCAGCAGGGGGACACCCTCTAACTATGGCTACACCTTC. Protein: CASRGTPSNYGYTF.

This clone occurred a few times. The rearrangement uses TRBV5-4 and TRBJ2-3; D possibly corresponds to TRBD2 (6 bases). Trimming shortened V by 7 bases and J by 0 bases, and 12 bases separated the two germline ends. Germline assignment: CDR1 SGHNT and CDR2 YYREEE (reference sequence). The CDR3 is made up of 14 amino acids. For the CDR3, the DNA is TGTGCCAGCGCGGGGCGGAAAAGCACAGATACGCAGTATTTT. Translated, it gives CASAGRKSTDTQYF.

The chain recombines TRBV21-1 with TRBJ2-7; TRBD1, the D gene given by the table, was not confirmed from the DNA. TRBV21-1 is described as a pseudogene. There are 17 residues in the CDR3. The CDR3 bases are TGTGCCAGCAGCAAAGGCGAGGGACAGACAAGCTCCTACGAGCAGTACTTC. Its translation: CASSKGEGQTSSYEQYF.

This clone showed up just once. The chain carries TRBV7-6 and TRBJ2-5; 10 bases map to TRBD1. Trimming cost V 3 bases and J 4 bases; bases outside gene matches: 8. Looked up from germline, CDR1 is SGHVS and CDR2 is FNYEAQ. This CDR3 has 16 residues. The CDR3 DNA reads TGTGCCAGCAGCTTTAGCCGGACAGGGGGGGGAGAGACCCAGTACTTC. Translation: CASSFSRTGGGETQYF.

This clone was recorded once. V is TRBV7-9 and J is TRBJ2-3, with 10 bases matching TRBD1. CDR1 is SEHNR and CDR2 is FQNEAQ in the germline V gene (reference sequence). The length of the CDR3 is 15 residues. V was clipped by 5 bases and J by 6 bases; unmatched bases: 8. The CDR3 sequence is CASSPRTGGSDTQYF. CDR3 sequence (DNA): TGTGCCAGCAGCCCTCGGACAGGGGGGTCGGATACGCAGTATTTT.

The chain combines TRBV18 with TRBJ1-1, with D unclear. V was clipped by 3 bases and J by 3 bases, with 8 bases between them. Germline-derived CDR1 and CDR2 are KGHSH and LQKENI. The CDR3 totals 13 residues. Here the CDR3 DNA reads TGTGCCAGCTCACCGGAGGACCACACTGAAGCTTTCTTT. It yields the protein CASSPEDHTEAFF.

This chain uses TRBV10-3 with TRBJ1-1; TRBD1 is a possible D gene (5 bases). The CDR3 covers 12 residues. Per the germline V gene, CDR1 is ENHRY and CDR2 is SYGVKD. The V end lost 5 bases, the J end lost 5 bases, and 9 bases lay between the germline ends. CDR3 loop: CAISTQGTEAFF. DNA of the CDR3: TGTGCCATCAGTACTCAGGGTACTGAAGCTTTCTTT.

The CDR3 sequence: CASNFRTGTGAGNTIYF. The CDR3 nucleotides are TGTGCCAGCAACTTTCGTACCGGGACAGGGGCTGGAAACACCATATATTTT. The chain uses TRBV5-6 and TRBJ1-3; 10 bases are shared with TRBD1. Unmatched junction bases numbered 11, after V lost 6 bases and J lost 2 bases. Germline V gives CDR1 SGHDT, CDR2 YYEEEE. The length of the CDR3 is 17 residues.

The rearrangement joins TRBV6-5 to TRBJ2-7, with D perhaps matching TRBD1 (6 bases). The length of the CDR3 is 15 residues. V was shortened by 2 bases and J by 0 bases, with 11 bases between the two germline ends. Germline V gene data show CDR1 as MNHEY and CDR2 as SVGAGI. In DNA, the CDR3 is TGTGCCAGCAGTTACGTAGGACAGAACTCCTACGAGCAGTACTTC. This translates into CASSYVGQNSYEQYF.

The chain employs TRBV11-2 and TRBJ2-5; TRBD2 agrees at 13 bases. Germline V gene lookup returns CDR1 SGHAT and CDR2 FQNNGV. The CDR3 is 16 amino acids. The V segment lost 3 bases and the J segment 1 base; nucleotides outside the gene matches: 2. CDR3 nucleotide sequence: TGTGCCAGCAGCTTCGGGACTAGCGGGACCCAAGAGACCCAGTACTTC. It encodes CASSFGTSGTQETQYF.

The chain recombines TRBV6-5 with TRBJ1-2; 9 nucleotides agree with TRBD1. Looked up from germline, CDR1 is MNHEY and CDR2 is SVGAGI. J gave up 6 bases and V 7 bases, and 3 bases lay outside the gene matches. This CDR3 is built from 12 residues. In nucleotides, the CDR3 is TGTGCCAGCACCGACAGGGGGGATGGCTACACCTTC. This encodes CASTDRGDGYTF.

The CDR3 loop is CASSPSRQPGSFF. DNA for the CDR3: TGTGCCAGCAGCCCTAGTCGTCAGCCAGGGTCTTTCTTT. This chain connects TRBV7-8 to TRBJ1-1; weak D call: TRBD1 (5 bases). Between the trimmed V and J ends, which lost 5 bases and 12 bases, there was a span of 19 bases. Germline V gene lookup returns CDR1 SGHVS and CDR2 FQNEAQ. The CDR3 extends over 13 amino acids.

In its sample, this clone was seen a few times. The rearrangement joins TRBV12-3 or TRBV12-4 to TRBJ2-5, with TRBD2 as a possible D gene (5 bases). The length of the CDR3 is 13 residues. Trimming took 3 bases from V and 5 from J, leaving 10 bases between them. This chain's CDR3 is CASSLRDSETQYF. Here the CDR3 DNA reads TGTGCCAGCAGTTTGAGGGATTCGGAGACCCAGTACTTC.

This sequence joins TRBV15 and TRBJ2-1; 10 bases align to TRBD2. Germline values: CDR1 LNHNV, CDR2 YYDKDF (reference sequence). The CDR3 runs to 16 residues. With V trimmed by 1 base and J by 8 bases, 8 bases remained unmatched. The CDR3, as DNA: TGTGCCACCAGCAGAGCCAGCGGGGGGGCTTGGGATGAGCAGTTCTTC. Protein sequence: CATSRASGGAWDEQFF.

This chain uses TRBV7-9 with TRBJ1-2; maybe TRBD1 (5 bases). The CDR3 has 12 amino acids. The V end lost 5 bases, the J end lost 3 bases, and 7 bases lay between the germline ends. CDR1 is SEHNR and CDR2 is FQNEAQ in the germline V gene (reference sequence). The DNA of the CDR3 is TGTGCCAGCAGCGGGGGGGACTATGGCTACACCTTC. Its protein is CASSGGDYGYTF.